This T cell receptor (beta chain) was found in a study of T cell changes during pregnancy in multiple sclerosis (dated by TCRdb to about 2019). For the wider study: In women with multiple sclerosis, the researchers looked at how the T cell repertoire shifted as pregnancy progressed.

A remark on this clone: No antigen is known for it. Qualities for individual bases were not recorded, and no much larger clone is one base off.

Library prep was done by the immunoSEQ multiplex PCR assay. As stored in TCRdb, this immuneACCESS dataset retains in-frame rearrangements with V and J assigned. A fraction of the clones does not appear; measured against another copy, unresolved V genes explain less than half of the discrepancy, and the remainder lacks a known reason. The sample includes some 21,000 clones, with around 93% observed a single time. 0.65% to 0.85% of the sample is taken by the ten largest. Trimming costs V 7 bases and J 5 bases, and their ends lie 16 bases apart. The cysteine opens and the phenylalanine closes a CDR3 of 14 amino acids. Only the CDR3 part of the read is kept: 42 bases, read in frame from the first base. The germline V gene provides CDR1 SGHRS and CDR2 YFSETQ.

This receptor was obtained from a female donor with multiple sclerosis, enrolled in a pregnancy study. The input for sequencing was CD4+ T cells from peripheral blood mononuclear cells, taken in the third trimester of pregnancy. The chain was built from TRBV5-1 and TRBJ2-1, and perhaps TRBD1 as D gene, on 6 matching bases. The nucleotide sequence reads TGCGCCAGCGCCAGCACAGGGTCCGACAATGAGCAGTTCTTC. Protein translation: CASASTGSDNEQFF. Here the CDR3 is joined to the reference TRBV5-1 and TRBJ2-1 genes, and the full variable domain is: KAGVTQTPRYLIKTRGQQVTLSCSPISGHRSVSWYQQTPGQGLQFLFEYFSETQRNKGNFPGRFSGRQFSNSRSEMNVSTLELGDSALYLCASASTGSDNEQFFGPGTRLTVL.